This TCR beta chain was documented in a study of T-cell reconstitution after alpha-beta-depleted transplantation in children. Preparing the TCRbeta library involved the use of unique molecular identifiers. From the PCR reads, TCRdb called clonotypes with MiXCR, one entry per CDR3 protein. This sample has 70,000 to 95,000 distinct CDR3 sequences, with 12% found just once. This clonotype was seen ten or more times. The sample consisted of PBMCs from the stem cell graft donor, taken from the stem cell graft. This receptor was identified in a human donor who donated a stem cell graft to a child with inherited bone marrow failure.

The CDR3 here is CASSPPSNRDIQYF. The CDR3 DNA follows: TGTGCCAGCAGCCCTCCATCCAACAGGGACATTCAGTACTTC. The rearrangement uses TRBV6-2 or TRBV6-3 and TRBJ2-4; D possibly corresponds to TRBD1 (6 bases). CDR3 size: 14 residues. The V gene lost 6 bases and the J gene lost 8 bases, with 17 bases spanning the gap. Germline-derived CDR1 and CDR2 are MNHEY and SVGEGT.